The rows below give T cell receptor beta chains drawn from one sample of a study of early stage breast cancer tumors. Using immunoSEQ multiplex PCR, the repertoire was profiled, and TCRdb retains in-frame clones only, with some absent. Counted here are about 51,000 clones, about three quarters occurring once; the ten biggest clones make up 3.4%. Sequenced input: blood. These TCRs come from a person aged 40-50 years with breast cancer. Both conserved end residues are part of each CDR3. Each record gives: D gene, V gene, clone size, J gene, CDR3 protein, CDR3 DNA. A D gene is named only where the DNA matches it firmly. Not all rows give a size; the values are once, few, many and, for expanded clones, a class.

TRBD1	TRBV19	-	TRBJ1-5	CASMIQGIGPQHF	TGTGCCAGTATGATACAGGGGATCGGACCCCAGCATTTT
TRBD2	TRBV6-1	-	TRBJ2-2	CASSEGASGRATGELFF	TGTGCCAGCAGTGAAGGAGCTAGCGGGAGGGCCACCGGGGAGCTGTTTTTT
-	TRBV11-2	-	TRBJ2-1	CASSPIQSSYNEQFF	TGTGCCAGCAGCCCAATTCAGAGCTCCTACAATGAGCAGTTCTTC
-	TRBV6-6	-	TRBJ1-3	CASSTRRDSGNTIYF	TGTGCCAGCAGTACCCGCCGCGACTCTGGAAACACCATATATTTT
-	TRBV5-4	-	TRBJ2-1	CASSWYQGEQFF	TGTGCCAGCAGCTGGTACCAGGGTGAGCAGTTCTTC
-	TRBV19	-	TRBJ1-4	CASSAVLELNEKLFF	TGTGCCAGTAGTGCAGTCCTAGAGCTGAATGAAAAACTGTTTTTT
-	TRBV18	-	TRBJ1-1	CASSPGGGLSEAFF	TGTGCCAGCTCACCAGGGGGGGGATTGTCTGAAGCTTTCTTT
TRBD2	TRBV15	few	TRBJ2-1	CATSSRLAFEQFF	TGTGCCACCAGCAGTCGACTAGCCTTTGAGCAGTTCTTC
-	TRBV7-2	-	TRBJ2-7	CASSLAATYEQYF	TGTGCCAGCAGCTTAGCAGCTACCTACGAGCAGTACTTC
TRBD1	TRBV7-2	once	TRBJ2-5	CASSPGQGRGETQYF	TGTGCCAGCAGCCCGGGACAGGGGCGGGGGGAGACCCAGTACTTC
-	TRBV18	-	TRBJ2-1	CASSAVGANEQFF	TGTGCCAGCTCGGCGGTAGGGGCTAATGAGCAGTTCTTC
-	TRBV21-1	-	TRBJ2-1	CASREQGISYNEQFF	TGTGCCAGCAGGGAACAGGGAATCTCCTACAATGAGCAGTTCTTC
-	TRBV11-2	-	TRBJ2-1	CASSLGYEQFF	TGTGCCAGCAGCTTGGGATATGAGCAGTTCTTC
TRBD1	TRBV7-9	-	TRBJ1-2	CASSLGHGTGPWTF	TGTGCCAGCAGCTTAGGGCATGGGACAGGGCCGTGGACCTTC
TRBD1	TRBV6-5	-	TRBJ2-7	CASITAGGGKQYF	TGTGCCAGCATCACGGCAGGGGGCGGAAAGCAGTACTTC
-	TRBV27	-	TRBJ2-3	CASRAISTDTQYF	TGTGCCAGCAGAGCGATTAGCACAGATACGCAGTATTTT
TRBD1	TRBV19	-	TRBJ1-5	CASRNTGAINQPQHF	TGTGCCAGTAGAAACACAGGGGCCATAAATCAGCCCCAGCATTTT
-	TRBV30	-	TRBJ2-3	CAWTGTLDTQYF	TGTGCCTGGACTGGGACTCTGGATACGCAGTATTTT
-	TRBV30	-	TRBJ1-6	CAWSRGFAQGDSPLHF	TGTGCCTGGTCCCGAGGGTTTGCGCAGGGAGATTCACCCCTCCACTTT
TRBD2	TRBV5-5	-	TRBJ2-7	CASSNQASGSEQYF	TGTGCCAGCAGCAACCAGGCTAGCGGCAGCGAGCAGTACTTC
TRBD1	TRBV29-1	-	TRBJ2-2	CSVDFGTGGTGELFF	TGCAGCGTTGACTTCGGGACAGGGGGCACCGGGGAGCTGTTTTTT
-	TRBV4-2	medium-sized	TRBJ1-2	CASSQSSGVNYGYTF	TGTGCCAGCAGCCAGTCCTCGGGGGTAAACTATGGCTACACCTTC
-	TRBV2	few	TRBJ2-6	CASEQGSGANVLTF	TGTGCCAGTGAACAGGGCTCTGGGGCCAACGTCCTGACTTTC
-	TRBV28	-	TRBJ1-1	CASSLGLSEAFF	TGTGCCAGCAGTCTCGGCCTATCCGAAGCTTTCTTT
-	TRBV27	-	TRBJ2-4	CASSLLLGAKNIQYF	TGTGCCAGCAGTTTACTCTTAGGGGCCAAAAACATTCAGTACTTC
-	TRBV19	-	TRBJ1-5	CASSIGSQTSNQPQHF	TGTGCCAGTAGTATAGGAAGCCAGACTAGCAATCAGCCCCAGCATTTT
TRBD1	TRBV19	-	TRBJ2-7	CASSIGLDRVESYEQYF	TGTGCCAGTAGTATAGGACTTGACAGGGTAGAGTCCTACGAGCAGTACTTC
-	TRBV15	once	TRBJ1-4	CATSTTKTSTNEKLFF	TGTGCCACCAGCACGACAAAGACCTCAACTAATGAAAAACTGTTTTTT